The clone carrying this T cell receptor beta chain was recorded at least ten times. TCRdb ran MiXCR on the 5' RACE reads and lists one entry per CDR3 protein. The sample lists tens of thousands of distinct CDR3 sequences, 12% to 15% occurring once. V lost 0 bases and J lost 4, with 7 bases in between. The germline V gene encodes CDR1 SGHNT and CDR2 YYREEE (reference sequence). The CDR3 consists of 13 residues. This entry comes from a study of neurological immune-mediated disorders. The chain uses TRBV5-4 and TRBJ1-2; D unresolved. Sample: PBMCs. The receptor comes from a woman aged 50 to 60 in good health. The CDR3 region has the DNA TGTGCCAGCAGCTTGGAACGGACCTATGGCTACACCTTC. Amino acids: CASSLERTYGYTF. Full variable domain (rest looked up from reference TRBV5-4 and TRBJ1-2): ETGVTQSPTHLIKTRGQQVTLRCSSQSGHNTVSWYQQALGQGPQFIFQYYREEENGRGNFPPRFSGLQFPNYSSELNVNALELDDSALYLCASSLERTYGYTFGSGTRLTVV.